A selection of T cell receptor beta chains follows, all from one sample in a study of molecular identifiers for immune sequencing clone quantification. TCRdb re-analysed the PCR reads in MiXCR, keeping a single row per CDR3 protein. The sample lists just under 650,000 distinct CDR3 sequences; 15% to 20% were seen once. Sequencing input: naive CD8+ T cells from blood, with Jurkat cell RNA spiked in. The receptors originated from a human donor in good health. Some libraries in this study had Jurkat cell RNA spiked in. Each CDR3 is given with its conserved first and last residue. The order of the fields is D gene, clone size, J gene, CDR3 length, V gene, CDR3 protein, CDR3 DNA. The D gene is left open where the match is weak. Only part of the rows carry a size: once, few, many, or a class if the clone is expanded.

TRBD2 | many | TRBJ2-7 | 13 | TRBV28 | CASTPSGSWEQYF | TGTGCCAGCACTCCTAGCGGGAGTTGGGAGCAGTACTTC
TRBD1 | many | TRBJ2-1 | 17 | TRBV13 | CASSSRTGGSSYNEQFF | TGTGCCAGCAGCTCAAGGACAGGGGGGTCGTCCTACAATGAGCAGTTCTTC
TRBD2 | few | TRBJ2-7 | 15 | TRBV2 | CASSETAGGAYEQYF | TGTGCCAGCAGTGAAACAGCGGGGGGAGCCTACGAGCAGTACTTC
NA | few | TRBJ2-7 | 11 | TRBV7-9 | CASSTNYEQYF | TGTGCCAGCAGCACTAACTACGAGCAGTACTTC
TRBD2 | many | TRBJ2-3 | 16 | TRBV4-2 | CASSQGLARTADTQYF | TGTGCCAGCAGCCAGGGACTAGCGCGGACGGCAGATACGCAGTATTTT
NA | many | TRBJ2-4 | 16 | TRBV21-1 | CASSKARSLPSNIQYF | TGTGCCAGCAGCAAAGCGCGCAGTTTACCCTCAAACATTCAGTACTTC
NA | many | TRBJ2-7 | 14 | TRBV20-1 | CSARDLRATYEQYF | TGCAGTGCTAGAGACCTCCGGGCAACCTACGAGCAGTACTTC
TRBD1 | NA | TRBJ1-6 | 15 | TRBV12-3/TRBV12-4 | CASSLVVGGSSPLHF | TGTGCCAGCAGTTTAGTTGTAGGGGGCAGTTCACCCCTCCACTTT
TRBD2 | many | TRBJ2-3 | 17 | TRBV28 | CASSFFSRSSGTDTQYF | TGTGCCAGCAGTTTCTTCTCTCGCTCTAGCGGGACAGATACGCAGTATTTT
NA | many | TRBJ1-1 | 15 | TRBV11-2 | CASSSRGATLWEAFF | TGTGCCAGCAGCTCCAGGGGCGCTACCCTATGGGAAGCTTTCTTT
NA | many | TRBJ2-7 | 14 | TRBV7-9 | CASSIGQSSYEQYF | TGTGCCAGCAGCATTGGACAGAGCTCCTACGAGCAGTACTTC
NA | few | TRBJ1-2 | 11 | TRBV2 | CASMILGGYTF | TGTGCCAGTATGATACTGGGGGGCTACACCTTC
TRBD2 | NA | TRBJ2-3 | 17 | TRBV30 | CAWSVGLAGGPGDTQYF | TGTGCCTGGAGTGTAGGACTAGCGGGAGGGCCGGGAGATACGCAGTATTTT
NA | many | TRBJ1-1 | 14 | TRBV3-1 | CASSQDFRGPHAFF | TGTGCCAGCAGCCAAGATTTCCGGGGGCCACATGCTTTCTTT
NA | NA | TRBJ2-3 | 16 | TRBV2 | CASARGLAAPTDTQYF | TGTGCCAGCGCTCGCGGATTAGCGGCGCCCACAGATACGCAGTATTTT
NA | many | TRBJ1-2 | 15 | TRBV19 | CASSIDTGPNYGYTF | TGTGCCAGTAGTATAGACACTGGGCCTAACTATGGCTACACCTTC
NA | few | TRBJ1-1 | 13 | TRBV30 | CAWSWGPGTEAFF | TGTGCCTGGAGTTGGGGGCCGGGCACTGAAGCTTTCTTT
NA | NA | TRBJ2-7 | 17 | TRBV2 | CASSEAVGGVFYYEQYF | TGTGCCAGCAGTGAAGCTGTGGGGGGCGTTTTTTACTACGAGCAGTACTTC
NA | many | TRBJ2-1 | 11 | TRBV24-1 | CATSEALEQFF | TGTGCCACCAGTGAGGCCCTTGAGCAGTTCTTC
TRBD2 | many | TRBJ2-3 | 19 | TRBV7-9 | CASRWTGATGLASTDTQYF | TGTGCCAGCCGGTGGACCGGAGCGACGGGACTAGCGAGTACAGATACGCAGTATTTT
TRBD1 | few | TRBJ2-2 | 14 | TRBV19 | CASSGRQGPGELFF | TGTGCCAGTAGTGGAAGACAGGGGCCCGGGGAGCTGTTTTTT
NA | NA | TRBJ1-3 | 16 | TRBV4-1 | CASSQVVGTTGNTIYF | TGCGCCAGCAGCCAAGTGGTCGGGACTACTGGAAACACCATATATTTT
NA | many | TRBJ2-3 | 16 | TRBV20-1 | CSARDLYGGPTDTQYF | TGCAGTGCTAGAGATCTATACGGGGGCCCCACAGATACGCAGTATTTT
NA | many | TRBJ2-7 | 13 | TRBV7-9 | CASSAFSSYEQYF | TGTGCCAGCAGCGCATTCAGCTCCTACGAGCAGTACTTC
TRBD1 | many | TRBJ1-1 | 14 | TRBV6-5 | CASRIGQGDTEAFF | TGTGCCAGCAGGATTGGACAGGGGGACACTGAAGCTTTCTTT
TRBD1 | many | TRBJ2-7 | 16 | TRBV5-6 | CASRDGQARLYYEQYF | TGTGCCAGCCGGGACGGACAGGCTCGCCTCTACTACGAGCAGTACTTC
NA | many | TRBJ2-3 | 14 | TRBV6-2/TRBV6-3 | CASSYSDGTDTQYF | TGTGCCAGCAGTTACTCGGACGGCACAGATACGCAGTATTTT
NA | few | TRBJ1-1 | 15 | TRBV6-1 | CASSEGRGEDTEAFF | TGTGCCAGCAGTGAAGGACGGGGGGAGGACACTGAAGCTTTCTTT
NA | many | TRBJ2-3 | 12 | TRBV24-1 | CATKGSTDTQYF | TGTGCCACCAAAGGTAGCACAGATACGCAGTATTTT
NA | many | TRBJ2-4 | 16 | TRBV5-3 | CARSLERGQIKNIQYF | TGTGCCAGAAGCTTGGAGCGTGGACAGATCAAAAACATTCAGTACTTC
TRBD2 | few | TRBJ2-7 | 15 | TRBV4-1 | CASSQSPSGTYEQYF | TGCGCCAGCAGCCAATCGCCTAGCGGGACTTACGAGCAGTACTTC
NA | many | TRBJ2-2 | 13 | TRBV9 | CASSVYNTGELFF | TGTGCCAGCAGCGTATATAACACCGGGGAGCTGTTTTTT
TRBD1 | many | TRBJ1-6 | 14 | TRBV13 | CASSFGTGESPLHF | TGTGCCAGCAGCTTTGGGACAGGGGAGTCACCCCTCCACTTT
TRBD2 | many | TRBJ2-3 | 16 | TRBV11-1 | CASSPASGASTDTQYF | TGTGCCAGCAGCCCAGCAAGCGGGGCTAGCACAGATACGCAGTATTTT
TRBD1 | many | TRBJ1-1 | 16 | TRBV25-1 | CASSDLDRGDNTEAFF | TGTGCCAGCAGTGACCTGGACAGGGGAGATAACACTGAAGCTTTCTTT
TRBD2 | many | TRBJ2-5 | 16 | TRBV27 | CASSLGLAGYQETQYF | TGTGCCAGCAGTTTAGGACTAGCGGGTTACCAAGAGACCCAGTACTTC
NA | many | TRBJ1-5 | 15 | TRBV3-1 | CASSPARGYGQPQHF | TGTGCCAGCAGCCCTGCCAGGGGATATGGGCAGCCCCAGCATTTT
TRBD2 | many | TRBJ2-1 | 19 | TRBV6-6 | CASSFLQPLAGVAYNEQFF | TGTGCCAGCAGTTTTCTACAACCTTTAGCGGGGGTTGCCTACAATGAGCAGTTCTTC
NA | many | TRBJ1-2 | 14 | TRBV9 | CASSPGSPNYGYTF | TGTGCCAGCAGCCCTGGTTCACCTAACTATGGCTACACCTTC
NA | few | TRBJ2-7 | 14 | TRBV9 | CASSVAANPYEQYF | TGTGCCAGCAGCGTAGCGGCCAACCCTTACGAGCAGTACTTC
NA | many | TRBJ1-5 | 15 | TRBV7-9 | CASSSTLNSNQPQHF | TGTGCCAGCAGCTCGACACTAAATAGCAATCAGCCCCAGCATTTT
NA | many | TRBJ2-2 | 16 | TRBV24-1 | CATSDRSSGYTGELFF | TGTGCCACCAGTGACAGGAGTAGCGGATACACCGGGGAGCTGTTTTTT
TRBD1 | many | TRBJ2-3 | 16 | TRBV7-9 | CASSSGDRVSTDTQYF | TGTGCCAGCAGCTCCGGCGACAGGGTTAGCACAGATACGCAGTATTTT
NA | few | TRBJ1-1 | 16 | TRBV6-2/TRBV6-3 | CASSYSGGTMNTEAFF | TGTGCCAGCAGTTACTCTGGGGGGACGATGAACACTGAAGCTTTCTTT
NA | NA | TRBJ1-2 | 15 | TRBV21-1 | CASRPKADECYGYTF | TGTGCCAGCAGACCCAAAGCGGATGAGTGCTATGGCTACACCTTC